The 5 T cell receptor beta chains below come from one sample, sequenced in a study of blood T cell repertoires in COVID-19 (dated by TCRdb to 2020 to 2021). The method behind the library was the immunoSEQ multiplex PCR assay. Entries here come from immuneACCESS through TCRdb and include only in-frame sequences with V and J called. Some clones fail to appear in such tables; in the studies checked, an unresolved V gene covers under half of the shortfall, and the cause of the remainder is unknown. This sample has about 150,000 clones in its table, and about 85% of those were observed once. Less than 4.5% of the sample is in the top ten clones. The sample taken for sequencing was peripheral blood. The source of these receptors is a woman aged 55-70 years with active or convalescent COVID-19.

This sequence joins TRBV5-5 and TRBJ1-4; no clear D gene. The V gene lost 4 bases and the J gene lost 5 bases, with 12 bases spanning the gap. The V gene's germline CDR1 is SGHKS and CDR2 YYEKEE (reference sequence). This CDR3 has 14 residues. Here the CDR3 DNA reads TGTGCCAGCAGCCCCACCGAGCGGAATGAAAAACTGTTTTTT. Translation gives CASSPTERNEKLFF.

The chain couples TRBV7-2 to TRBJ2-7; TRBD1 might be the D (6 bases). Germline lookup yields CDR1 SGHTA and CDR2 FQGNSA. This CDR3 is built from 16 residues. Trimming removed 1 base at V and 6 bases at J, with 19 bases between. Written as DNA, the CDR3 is TGTGCCAGCAGCTTAGGCAACAGGGCGCCTGTGGCCGAGCAGTACTTC. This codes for CASSLGNRAPVAEQYF.

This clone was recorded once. CDR3 bases: TGTGCCAGCAGCTCCGGCGGACAGGGAGAACTGTTTTTT. This gives the protein CASSSGGQGELFF. This rearrangement joins TRBV7-9 to TRBJ1-4, with 8 bases that match TRBD1. CDR3 length equals 13 residues. After removal of 4 bases from V and 12 bases from J, the junction contained 7 bases not matched to a gene. Germline CDR1 SEHNR, CDR2 FQNEAQ (reference sequence). Full variable domain (missing parts from reference TRBV7-9 and TRBJ1-4): DTGVSQNPRHKITKRGQNVTFRCDPISEHNRLYWYRQTLGQGPEFLTYFQNEAQLEKSRLLSDRFSAERPKGSFSTLEIQRTEQGDSAMYLCASSSGGQGELFFGSGTQLSVL.

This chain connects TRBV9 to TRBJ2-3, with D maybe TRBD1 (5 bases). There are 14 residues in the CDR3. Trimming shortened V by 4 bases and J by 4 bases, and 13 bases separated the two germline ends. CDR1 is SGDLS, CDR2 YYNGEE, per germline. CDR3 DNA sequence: TGTGCCAGCAGCTTTTCAGGGTCTCCAGATACGCAGTATTTT. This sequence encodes CASSFSGSPDTQYF.

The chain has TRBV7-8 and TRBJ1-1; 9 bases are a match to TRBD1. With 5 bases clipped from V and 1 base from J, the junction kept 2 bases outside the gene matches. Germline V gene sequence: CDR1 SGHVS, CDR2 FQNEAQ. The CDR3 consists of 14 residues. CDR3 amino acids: CASSKGQGNTEAFF. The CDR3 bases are TGTGCCAGCAGCAAGGGACAGGGGAACACTGAAGCTTTCTTT.